A single sample is the source of the 23 T cell receptor beta chains below, sequenced in a study of OX40 agonist ivuxolimab in advanced cancers. Libraries were constructed by the immunoSEQ multiplex PCR assay. Here the immuneACCESS table is served through TCRdb, limited to in-frame sequences with V and J called. Missing clones are a known gap in these copies; in checked studies unresolved V genes cover under half, and the rest lacks a known reason. The sample table lists 60,000 to 75,000 clones, approximately 83% of them with a count of one. More than 1.4% of the sample comes from the top ten. Sequences were derived from CD4+ or CD8+ T cells sorted from blood, sampled in a trial of the OX40 agonist ivuxolimab. The receptors derive from an adult with an advanced solid tumor such as melanoma, head and neck, liver or kidney cancer.

This clone was detected a few times. The CDR3 DNA reads as TGTGCCACCAGCAGAGAGACCTTTAATGAAAAACTGTTTTTT. It yields the protein CATSRETFNEKLFF. The rearrangement joins TRBV15 to TRBJ1-4, with D unresolved. Deletions cut 0 bases from V and 4 bases from J, with 6 bases between. CDR1 LNHNV and CDR2 YYDKDF come from the germline V gene (reference sequence). This CDR3 region has 14 residues.

This clone was found once. This CDR3 reads CAWDNLYSGNTIYF. In nucleotides, the CDR3 is TGTGCCTGGGATAACCTCTACTCTGGAAACACCATATATTTT. This chain uses TRBV30 with TRBJ1-3; D unclear. In germline, CDR1 is GTSNPN, CDR2 SVGIG (reference sequence). The CDR3 totals 14 residues. Trimming removed 5 bases at V and 0 bases at J, with 11 bases between.

The V and J genes are TRBV6-5 and TRBJ2-7; D assignment may be TRBD1 or TRBD2 (5 bases each). The CDR3 spans 14 residues. Germline V lookup: CDR1 MNHEY, CDR2 SVGAGI. V was pared by 10 bases and J by 2 bases, with 18 bases between. CDR3: CATIPGDRTYEQYF. CDR3 sequence (DNA): TGTGCCACCATACCCGGGGACCGGACCTACGAGCAGTACTTC.

The V call is TRBV20-1, the J call TRBJ2-7, with D unresolved. The CDR3 covers 10 residues. Trimming removed 5 bases from V and 5 bases from J, with 7 bases in between. Germline CDR1 is DFQATT and CDR2 is SNEGSKA (reference sequence). The CDR3 DNA reads TGCAGTGCTTCCGACCACGAGCAGTACTTC. Amino acids: CSASDHEQYF.

The J gene is TRBJ1-2, the V gene TRBV7-9; weak D call: TRBD1 (6 bases). CDR3 length: 16 amino acids. Trimming shortened V by 1 base and J by 8 bases, and 20 bases separated the two germline ends. The germline gives CDR1 SEHNR, CDR2 FQNEAQ (reference sequence). The CDR3: CASSLVVGRGKEGYTF. DNA for the CDR3: TGTGCCAGCAGCTTAGTGGTTGGCAGGGGCAAAGAGGGCTACACCTTC.

The chain joins TRBV14 to TRBJ2-1, with 9 bases aligning to TRBD2. CDR1 is SGHDN and CDR2 is FVKESK in the germline V gene. The CDR3 runs 17 residues. J gave up 4 bases and V 0 bases, and 7 bases lay outside the gene matches. The CDR3 loop is CASSQERVLAGYNEQFF. The DNA of the CDR3 is TGTGCCAGCAGCCAAGAAAGGGTACTAGCGGGTTACAATGAGCAGTTCTTC.

A few counts support this clone. The chain combines TRBV18 with TRBJ2-2, with D unclear. V was cut by 3 bases and J by 0 bases, with 8 bases left in between. This CDR3 spans 15 amino acids. The germline V gene encodes CDR1 KGHSH and CDR2 LQKENI. CDR3 DNA: TGTGCCAGCTCACCTCAGGAGTCGAACACCGGGGAGCTGTTTTTT. Protein product: CASSPQESNTGELFF.

This chain connects TRBV19 to TRBJ2-2, with 9 bases matching TRBD1. Losses at the gene ends were 2 bases for V and 2 bases for J; bases not matched to a gene: 3. Germline V lookup: CDR1 LNHDA, CDR2 SQIVND (reference sequence). The CDR3 has 16 residues. CDR3 loop: CASSIRTGDNTGELFF. As DNA, the CDR3 is TGTGCCAGTAGTATAAGGACAGGGGACAACACCGGGGAGCTGTTTTTT.

The chain carries TRBV6-6 and TRBJ2-7, with D hard to call. Trimming took 5 bases from V and 2 from J, leaving 13 bases between them. The CDR3 is 14 amino acids. Germline V gene lookup returns CDR1 MNHNY and CDR2 SVGAGI (reference sequence). DNA for the CDR3: TGTGCCAGCAGTCACCCGACTTCTCCCTACGAGCAGTACTTC. This sequence encodes CASSHPTSPYEQYF.

The DNA for the CDR3 is TGTGCCAGCAGCTTCGGGTCAGGTGGCACAGATACGCAGTATTTT. Encoded protein: CASSFGSGGTDTQYF. The chain joins TRBV9 to TRBJ2-3; D uncertain. V gave up 4 bases and J gave up 1 base, with 13 bases separating them. Per germline, CDR1 SGDLS and CDR2 YYNGEE. The CDR3 totals 15 residues. Supplemented by reference TRBV9 and TRBJ2-3, the full variable domain reads DSGVTQTPKHLITATGQRVTLRCSPRSGDLSVYWYQQSLDQGLQFLIQYYNGEERAKGNILERFSAQQFPDLHSELNLSSLELGDSALYFCASSFGSGGTDTQYFGPGTRLTVL.

CDR3 residues: CASSVDRGRTEAFF. The CDR3 DNA sequence: TGTGCCAGCAGCGTGGACAGGGGGCGAACTGAAGCTTTCTTT. The chain combines TRBV2 with TRBJ1-1; 11 bases are a match to TRBD1. Germline CDR1 is SNHLY and CDR2 is FYNNEI. After removal of 6 bases from V and 5 bases from J, the junction contained 5 bases not matched to a gene. This CDR3 is built from 14 residues. The complete variable domain, with remaining parts taken from reference TRBV2 and TRBJ1-1, reads EPEVTQTPSHQVTQMGQEVILRCVPISNHLYFYWYRQILGQKVEFLVSFYNNEISEKSEIFDDQFSVERPDGSNFTLKIRSTKLEDSAMYFCASSVDRGRTEAFFGQGTRLTVV.

The rearrangement uses TRBV2 and TRBJ2-1, with 12 nucleotides matching TRBD2. Trimming took 7 bases from V and 6 from J; bases not matched to a gene: 7. The CDR3 contains 15 residues. Germline CDR1 is SNHLY and CDR2 is FYNNEI. As DNA, the CDR3 is TGTGCCAGCATACCGACTAGCGGGGGTGTCAATGAGCAGTTCTTC. It codes for CASIPTSGGVNEQFF.

This clone was found a few times. The rearrangement joins TRBV10-3 to TRBJ2-7; 10 positions match TRBD1. V lost 8 bases and J lost 6; bases outside the gene matches: 1. Per the germline V gene, CDR1 is ENHRY and CDR2 is SYGVKD. This CDR3 contains 11 residues. The CDR3 DNA sequence: TGTGCCATCGGGACAGGGGTCGAGCAGTACTTC. Translating gives CAIGTGVEQYF.

The chain uses TRBV6-5 and TRBJ2-7; weak D call: TRBD1 (6 bases). Trimming shortened V by 4 bases and J by 1 base, and 8 bases separated the two germline ends. The CDR3 has 13 amino acids. CDR1 and CDR2 (germline): MNHEY, SVGAGI. The DNA of the CDR3 is TGTGCCAGCAGTTTCGACAGGTCCTACGAGCAGTACTTC. Its protein is CASSFDRSYEQYF.

The gene calls are TRBV4-1 and TRBJ1-5; TRBD1 agrees at 7 bases. CDR1 is MGHRA, CDR2 YSYEKL, per germline. The CDR3 has 16 residues. V shed 4 bases and J 1 base; nucleotides not matched to a gene: 7. The CDR3 DNA is TGCGCCAGCAGCCGACAGGGTCAGGCGAGCAATCAGCCCCAGCATTTT. This sequence encodes CASSRQGQASNQPQHF.

This chain links TRBV5-4 with TRBJ1-4, with 7 bases aligning to TRBD1. This CDR3 has 14 residues. V lost 2 bases to trimming and J lost 7 bases; unmatched junction nucleotides: 5. CDR1 SGHNT and CDR2 YYREEE come from the germline V gene (reference sequence). CDR3 DNA sequence: TGTGCCAGCAGCTTCGGGACAGAGGGTGAAAAACTGTTTTTT. This codes for CASSFGTEGEKLFF. Drawing the rest from reference TRBV5-4 and TRBJ1-4, the complete variable domain is ETGVTQSPTHLIKTRGQQVTLRCSSQSGHNTVSWYQQALGQGPQFIFQYYREEENGRGNFPPRFSGLQFPNYSSELNVNALELDDSALYLCASSFGTEGEKLFFGSGTQLSVL.

The rearrangement uses TRBV9 and TRBJ1-3; D is unclear. Germline assignment: CDR1 SGDLS and CDR2 YYNGEE. CDR3 length equals 18 residues. V shed 0 bases and J shed 0 bases, with 16 bases lying between them. CDR3 residues: CASSVVVYGGNSGNTIYF. DNA for the CDR3: TGTGCCAGCAGCGTAGTGGTATACGGCGGGAACTCTGGAAACACCATATATTTT.

Note on this clone: Different DNA sequences within this sample yield the same CDR3. The chain links TRBV18 to TRBJ1-1, with D unresolved. Trimming stripped 3 bases from V and 0 bases from J, with 11 bases between. There are 15 residues in the CDR3. Germline V gene sequence: CDR1 KGHSH, CDR2 LQKENI. The CDR3 coding sequence is TGTGCCAGCTCACCCCCCGGCGGCTTGAACACTGAAGCTTTCTTT. The encoded protein is CASSPPGGLNTEAFF.

CDR3 sequence reads: CASSGPRRTDTQYF. The CDR3 coding sequence is TGCGCCAGCAGTGGTCCCAGGCGCACAGATACGCAGTATTTT. This rearrangement joins TRBV10-1 to TRBJ2-3, with D unresolved. The CDR3 runs 14 residues. The germline CDR1 and CDR2 sequences are WNHNN and SYGVQD (reference sequence). Trimming took 4 bases from V and 1 from J, leaving 9 bases between them.

This chain links TRBV19 with TRBJ2-1; D perhaps matches TRBD2 (5 bases). V lost 5 bases and J lost 3, with 17 bases in between. CDR1 LNHDA and CDR2 SQIVND come from the germline V gene (reference sequence). The length of the CDR3 is 16 residues. The CDR3 loop is CASSLRASLIYNEQFF. CDR3 in DNA: TGTGCCAGTAGTCTGAGGGCTAGCCTGATCTACAATGAGCAGTTCTTC.

J is TRBJ1-3 and V is TRBV14; D remains unclear. Deletions cut 4 bases from V and 7 bases from J, with 8 bases between. Germline V gene sequence: CDR1 SGHDN, CDR2 FVKESK. The CDR3 loop spans 12 amino acids. CDR3: CASSPAVNTIYF. The CDR3 nucleotides read TGTGCCAGCAGCCCGGCGGTGAACACCATATATTTT.

The chain uses TRBV7-2 and TRBJ2-3; D is uncertain. The ends were cut back, 5 bases at V and 2 bases at J, with 17 bases in the middle. The CDR3 has 16 amino acids. Germline V CDR1 and CDR2: SGHTA, FQGNSA. In DNA form, the CDR3 reads TGTGCCAGCAGCCGGTGGGGAAACAGCGACACAGATACGCAGTATTTT. Translation: CASSRWGNSDTDTQYF. Full variable domain (remainder filled in from reference TRBV7-2 and TRBJ2-3): GAGVSQSPSNKVTEKGKDVELRCDPISGHTALYWYRQSLGQGLEFLIYFQGNSAPDKSGLPSDRFSAERTGGSVSTLTIQRTQQEDSAVYLCASSRWGNSDTDTQYFGPGTRLTVL.

This chain joins TRBV5-1 and TRBJ2-1; 15 nucleotides agree with TRBD2. The germline V gene has CDR1 SGHRS and CDR2 YFSETQ. V was clipped by 4 bases and J by 0 bases; unmatched bases: 11. The CDR3 loop spans 20 amino acids. CDR3 in amino acids: CASSPRTSGGVPSSYNEQFF. The CDR3 bases are TGCGCCAGCAGCCCACGGACTAGCGGGGGGGTCCCGAGCTCCTACAATGAGCAGTTCTTC. The variable domain in full, completed from reference TRBV5-1 and TRBJ2-1, reads KAGVTQTPRYLIKTRGQQVTLSCSPISGHRSVSWYQQTPGQGLQFLFEYFSETQRNKGNFPGRFSGRQFSNSRSEMNVSTLELGDSALYLCASSPRTSGGVPSSYNEQFFGPGTRLTVL.